One sample yielded the 8 T cell receptor beta chains listed below, sequenced in a study of T cells after yellow fever vaccination. Via MiXCR, TCRdb re-called the 5' RACE reads, giving one row per CDR3 protein. The sample has about 120,000 distinct CDR3 sequences, roughly 10% seen once. The sequencing used CD8+ T cells sorted from PBMCs, collected on the day of the yellow fever booster vaccination. These receptors were taken from a man aged 18 to 29 who received the YFV17D yellow fever vaccine.

The chain joins TRBV29-1 to TRBJ2-5; D unresolved. CDR1 is SQVTM and CDR2 is ANQGSEA in the germline V gene. The CDR3 loop spans 11 amino acids. V was clipped by 2 bases and J by 4 bases, with 5 bases between them. The CDR3 nucleotides read TGCAGCGTTGAAACCGGAGAGACCCAGTACTTC. It codes for CSVETGETQYF.

The count of this clonotype is one. The chain links TRBV10-2 to TRBJ2-7; 7 nucleotides match TRBD1. The junction had 12 bases not matched to a gene; V was cut back by 7 bases and J by 6 bases. Per the germline V gene, CDR1 is WSHSY and CDR2 is SAAADI. The CDR3 runs 14 residues. The CDR3: CASTSGQIPIEQYV. DNA of the CDR3: TGCGCCAGCACTTCGGGACAGATACCGATCGAGCAGTACGTC.

This clonotype was detected a few times. This chain connects TRBV4-1 to TRBJ2-2; D is unclear. Germline-derived CDR1 and CDR2 are MGHRA and YSYEKL. Between the trimmed V and J ends, which lost 1 base and 4 bases, there was a span of 10 bases. The CDR3 runs to 15 residues. Here the CDR3 reads CASSQVIYATGELFF. The CDR3 bases are TGCGCCAGCAGCCAAGTAATTTATGCCACCGGGGAGCTGTTTTTT.

The rearrangement joins TRBV12-3 or TRBV12-4 to TRBJ2-3; D is possibly TRBD1 or TRBD2 (5 bases each). The CDR3 has 14 amino acids. V lost 4 bases to trimming and J lost 7 bases, with 15 bases between them. CDR3 in amino acids: CASSSGTPRNTQYF. In DNA form, the CDR3 reads TGTGCCAGCAGTTCAGGGACCCCCAGGAATACGCAGTATTTT.

The chain combines TRBV2 with TRBJ1-4; unclear D gene. V lost 1 base, J lost 0 bases, and 9 bases lay in between. The CDR3 has 16 amino acids. Germline V gene sequence: CDR1 SNHLY, CDR2 FYNNEI. In DNA, the CDR3 is TGTGCCAGCAGTGAAGGAGTAACCTCAACTAATGAAAAACTGTTTTTT. Amino acids: CASSEGVTSTNEKLFF.

This clonotype was recorded many times. The V call is TRBV12-3 or TRBV12-4, the J call TRBJ2-7; D is unresolved. Trimming removed 4 bases from V and 1 base from J, with 17 bases in between. This CDR3 comprises 16 residues. This CDR3 is CASSSPHIDGSYEQYF. Written as DNA, the CDR3 is TGTGCCAGCAGTTCGCCCCACATCGATGGATCCTACGAGCAGTACTTC.

This clonotype was detected a few times. The genes are TRBV6-6 and TRBJ2-2, with 9 positions matching TRBD1. After removal of 5 bases from V and 5 bases from J, the junction contained 6 bases not matched to a gene. Germline CDR1 reads MNHNY; CDR2 reads SVGAGI (reference sequence). The CDR3 is 15 amino acids. CDR3 region: CASSAYRGRTGELFF. The DNA of the CDR3 is TGTGCCAGCAGTGCGTACAGGGGGCGGACCGGGGAGCTGTTTTTT.

This clonotype was detected a few times. The rearrangement links TRBV11-2 to TRBJ1-6; D may be TRBD1 (6 bases). This CDR3 has 16 residues. The V and J ends lost 4 bases and 5 bases respectively, with 15 bases between them. Germline V gene lookup returns CDR1 SGHAT and CDR2 FQNNGV. Here the CDR3 reads CASSSTGTLDNSPLHF. CDR3 in DNA: TGTGCCAGCAGCTCCACCGGGACACTTGATAATTCACCCCTCCACTTT.